This T cell receptor beta chain was sequenced during a study of low-dose radiotherapy and immunotherapy resistance in tumors. Time point specified: before trial treatment. This CDR3 comprises 15 residues. The germline V gene encodes CDR1 SGDLS and CDR2 YYNGEE. V gave up 2 bases and J gave up 1 base, with 7 bases separating them. TRAV- and TRBV-specific primers, spanning alpha and beta chains, primed first-strand cDNA. The authors amplified TCRs for 20 PCR cycles with a constant-region primer and a V-primer adapter. TCRdb called the reads again in MiXCR, with one record for every CDR3 protein. The sample has tens of thousands of distinct CDR3 sequences, almost 25% seen once. This clonotype was observed many times.

The source of this sequence is a male donor with prostate cancer. The chain links TRBV9 to TRBJ2-6; D remains ambiguous. Sequencing used PBMCs, obtained before treatment. The CDR3 DNA reads as TGTGCCAGCAGCGTCACGTCTTCTGGGGCCAACGTCCTGACTTTC. This gives the protein CASSVTSSGANVLTF.